Sequencing of this T cell receptor (beta chain) was carried out in a study of cytomegalovirus exposure and HLA in healthy donors (dated by TCRdb to about 2017). Broadly, across the study: The 650 to 750 repertoires of the first cohort and the 110 or so validation repertoires were produced on the same platform, according to a later analysis. A separate validation cohort of about 110 different subjects was used in addition to the roughly 670-subject first cohort. The study aimed to test whether cataloging public T cell receptors could reveal signatures of past pathogen exposure. The study combined high-throughput TCR immunosequencing, statistical association of individual TCRs with disease status, and machine learning to predict cytomegalovirus infection status. Here is what the overall study found, with its caveats: All 130 or so repertoires were used to score co-occurrence in the validation cohort in a later analysis, because that analysis had no HLA typing for the cohort. In both the original and validation cohorts, the classifier was reported to diagnose cytomegalovirus status with high specificity and sensitivity. A later analysis found that TCRs clustered in the first cohort also tended to co-occur in the 120 or so validation repertoires, with 94% of cluster scores above 0. In the study, 150 to 200 TCR beta chains were listed as associated with cytomegalovirus. Three of the identified cytomegalovirus-associated TCR beta chains were confirmed in vitro to be specific for cytomegalovirus antigens. Across donors, most TCR sequences were observed very rarely, whereas some public TCRs were present in many individuals. According to the authors, the approach could potentially be generalized to other disease states and immunological phenotypes.

CDR1 and CDR2 are read off the germline V gene (reference sequence) as DFQATT and SNEGSKA. The V end loses 6 bases and the J end loses 2 bases, and a stretch of 4 bases separates them. The CDR3 measures 10 amino acids from cysteine to phenylalanine. Only the CDR3 DNA stays, 30 bases, in frame from base 1. A remark on this clone: Its antigen remains unidentified. No much larger clone exists at a distance of one base, and base qualities are not known.

The library was obtained by the immunoSEQ multiplex PCR assay. The paper's data handling went like this. A statistical classification framework was built to diagnose cytomegalovirus status from the catalog of TCR beta chain sequences. Entries here come from immuneACCESS through TCRdb and include only in-frame sequences with V and J called. Some clones fail to appear in such tables; in the studies checked, an unresolved V gene covers under half of the shortfall, and the cause of the remainder is unknown. V, J and clone size were drawn from that table, and D and trimming were deduced from the DNA. The sample profile shows roughly 120,000 clones; roughly 90% of them were found once. The top ten hold about 2% of the sample. The donors were included in the validation cohort of 100 to 150 subjects, a group kept apart from the approximately 650-subject first cohort.

The rearrangement joined TRBV20-1 to TRBJ1-2; no D gene call is confident. The receptor was isolated from a young woman in good health and CMV-seronegative. The sequencing sample was made of PBMCs. Here the CDR3 is given as CSAANYGYTF. The nucleotides are TGCAGTGCCGCGAACTATGGCTACACCTTC.